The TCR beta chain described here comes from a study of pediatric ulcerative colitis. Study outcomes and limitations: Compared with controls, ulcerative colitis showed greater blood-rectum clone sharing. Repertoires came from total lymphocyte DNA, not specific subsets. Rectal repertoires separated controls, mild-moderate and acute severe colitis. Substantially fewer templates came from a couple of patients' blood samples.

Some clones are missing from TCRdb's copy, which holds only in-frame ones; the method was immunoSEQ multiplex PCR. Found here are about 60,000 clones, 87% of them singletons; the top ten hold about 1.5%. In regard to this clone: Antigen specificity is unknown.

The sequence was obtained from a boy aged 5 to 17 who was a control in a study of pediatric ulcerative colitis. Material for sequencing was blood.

CDR3 protein: CASSIVIGPSNYGYTF. CDR3 nucleotides: TGTGCCAGTAGTATAGTTATAGGGCCGTCTAACTATGGCTACACCTTC. The chain uses TRBV19 and TRBJ1-2; D is undetermined. Germline CDR1 LNHDA, CDR2 SQIVND (reference sequence). Between the trimmed V and J ends, which lost 1 base and 0 bases, there was a span of 12 bases. This CDR3 is built from 16 residues.